One and the same sample provided the 22 T cell receptor beta chains below, sequenced in a study of T cells in Graves' hyperthyroidism and ophthalmopathy. The CDR3 regions of TCR beta were amplified from RNA transcripts. HTBI primers were used for first-round RT-PCR of the TCR CDR3. TCRdb re-derived calls from the multiplex PCR reads in MiXCR, one entry per CDR3 protein. Here the sample spans 350,000 to 500,000 distinct CDR3 sequences, roughly 15% being singletons. The sequenced material came from blood. The receptors stem from a woman under 30 with Graves' hyperthyroidism.

The rearrangement uses TRBV6-5 and TRBJ1-1, with 9 bases aligning to TRBD1. V was clipped by 6 bases and J by 5 bases; unmatched bases: 7. Germline loops: CDR1 MNHEY, CDR2 SVGAGI. CDR3 length: 14 residues. The CDR3 sequence is CASRYGQGTTEAFF. CDR3 coding DNA: TGTGCCAGCAGATATGGACAGGGGACGACTGAAGCTTTCTTT.

This clonotype came up once. The CDR3 sequence: CASSSHDSNQPQHF. CDR3 DNA sequence: TGTGCCAGCAGCAGTCATGATAGCAATCAGCCCCAGCATTTT. The V call is TRBV5-4, the J call TRBJ1-5; D not certain. V was shortened by 4 bases and J by 0 bases, with 8 bases between the two germline ends. The CDR3 length is 14 residues. Germline CDR1 is SGHNT and CDR2 is YYREEE (reference sequence).

The sample holds many counts of this clonotype. The rearrangement joins TRBV6-2 or TRBV6-3 to TRBJ1-2; a possible D gene is TRBD1 (6 bases). Germline CDR1 is MNHEY and CDR2 is SVGEGT. This CDR3 comprises 13 residues. Trimming took 6 bases from V and 8 from J, leaving 16 bases between them. CDR3 coding DNA: TGTGCCAGCAGGACAGGAGCCCCGGGCGGCTACACCTTC. Protein sequence: CASRTGAPGGYTF.

This clonotype has ten or more counts. This sequence joins TRBV29-1 and TRBJ2-5, with D unresolved. The CDR3 is 14 amino acids. Per the germline V gene, CDR1 is SQVTM and CDR2 is ANQGSEA. The V end lost 3 bases, the J end lost 1 base, and 12 bases lay between the germline ends. The CDR3 nucleotides read TGCAGCGTTGATTTGACGGACCTCCAAGAGACCCAGTACTTC. Translation gives CSVDLTDLQETQYF.

This clonotype was counted only a few times. V is TRBV6-6 and J is TRBJ2-1; no clear D. This CDR3 has 16 residues. Germline values: CDR1 MNHNY, CDR2 SVGAGI (reference sequence). Trimming removed 0 bases from V and 6 bases from J, with 15 bases in between. This CDR3 reads CASSYSTRRVLNEQFF. DNA of the CDR3: TGTGCCAGCAGTTACTCGACGAGGCGCGTTCTCAATGAGCAGTTCTTC.

This clonotype occurred many times. This chain links TRBV3-1 with TRBJ2-1; D ambiguous. Trimming shortened V by 5 bases and J by 7 bases, and 9 bases separated the two germline ends. Germline V CDR1 and CDR2: LGHDT, YNNKEL (reference sequence). CDR3 length: 12 residues. The CDR3 loop is CASSGPGNEQFF. The CDR3 DNA reads as TGTGCCAGCAGCGGCCCTGGGAATGAGCAGTTCTTC.

Worth noting for this clonotype: A much larger clone differs by one base, so this may be a read error. This chain links TRBV20-1 with TRBJ1-6; possibly TRBD1 for D (5 bases). CDR1 DFQATT and CDR2 SNEGSKA come from the germline V gene (reference sequence). The CDR3 length is 14 residues. The DNA of the CDR3 is TGCAGTGCCTTCCGTTGGGGCGGCAGTTCACCCCCCCACTTT. Its protein product is CSAFRWGGSSPPHF.

The table lists this clonotype with many counts. The J gene is TRBJ2-2, the V gene TRBV6-1; tentative D call: TRBD2 (5 bases). The CDR3 has 15 amino acids. The germline gives CDR1 MNHNS, CDR2 SASEGT. V lost 7 bases and J 6 bases, leaving 18 bases between the germline ends. The CDR3 DNA reads TGTGCCAGCACTCCGACAAGTCCGGAGGCCGGGGAGCTGTTTTTT. Amino acid sequence: CASTPTSPEAGELFF.

This clonotype has at least ten counts. The J gene is TRBJ2-3, the V gene TRBV5-1; unclear D gene. The length of the CDR3 is 15 residues. Trimming left V 0 bases short and J 2 bases short, with 10 bases between. Germline V lookup: CDR1 SGHRS, CDR2 YFSETQ. The CDR3 region has the DNA TGCGCCAGCAGCTTGGAAGAGCCCTCCACAGATACGCAGTATTTT. Amino acids: CASSLEEPSTDTQYF.

There are many counts of this clonotype. The chain carries TRBV6-2 or TRBV6-3 and TRBJ1-5, with D tentatively TRBD1 (5 bases). Trimming took off 2 bases at V and 1 base at J, with 12 bases between the two ends. The CDR3 consists of 16 residues. Germline V lookup: CDR1 MNHEY, CDR2 SVGEGT. CDR3 in amino acids: CASSYLYRMSNQPQHF. The CDR3 DNA reads TGTGCCAGCAGTTACCTTTACAGGATGAGCAATCAGCCCCAGCATTTT.

This chain links TRBV18 with TRBJ1-2; possible D gene TRBD1, 5 bases. This CDR3 spans 14 amino acids. V gave up 2 bases and J gave up 6 bases, with 13 bases separating them. Germline V gene data show CDR1 as KGHSH and CDR2 as LQKENI. The CDR3 region has the DNA TGTGCCAGCTCACCAACGGTCCGGGGGAATGGCTACACCTTC. It specifies CASSPTVRGNGYTF.

This clonotype has a count of ten or more. The V gene is TRBV11-2, the J gene TRBJ1-2; D gene ambiguous. The CDR3 runs 16 residues. Deletions cut 5 bases from V and 0 bases from J, with 16 bases between. Germline lookup yields CDR1 SGHAT and CDR2 FQNNGV. CDR3 residues: CASSPRPRNANYGYTF. CDR3 DNA sequence: TGTGCCAGCAGCCCCCGACCCCGTAACGCTAACTATGGCTACACCTTC.

This clonotype turned up a few times. The chain combines TRBV3-2 with TRBJ1-5. TRBV3-2 is marked as a pseudogene. The CDR3 is made up of 13 amino acids. CDR3 protein: CASSQGFWQPQHF. As DNA, the CDR3 is TGTGCCAGCAGCCAAGGGTTTTGGCAGCCCCAGCATTTT.

This clonotype was observed a handful of times. The chain couples TRBV11-2 to TRBJ2-2, with D perhaps TRBD1 (6 bases). The CDR3 runs 15 residues. Trimming removed 5 bases from V and 2 bases from J, with 12 bases in between. The germline gives CDR1 SGHAT, CDR2 FQNNGV. The CDR3 region is CASSLQGDNTGELFF. The CDR3, as DNA: TGTGCCAGCAGCCTACAGGGTGATAACACCGGGGAGCTGTTTTTT. Looking up the rest from reference TRBV11-2 and TRBJ2-2 gives the full variable domain: EAGVAQSPRYKIIEKRQSVAFWCNPISGHATLYWYQQILGQGPKLLIQFQNNGVVDDSQLPKDRFSAERLKGVDSTLKIQPAKLEDSAVYLCASSLQGDNTGELFFGEGSRLTVL.

This clonotype has a handful of counts. The rearrangement joins TRBV28 to TRBJ1-4; D gene ambiguous. The CDR3 is 14 residues long. V was clipped by 3 bases and J by 6 bases, with 11 bases between them. Germline lookup yields CDR1 MDHEN and CDR2 SYDVKM. The CDR3 loop reads CASSFSGWDEKLFF. The CDR3 DNA sequence: TGTGCCAGCAGTTTTTCCGGGTGGGATGAAAAACTGTTTTTT.

This clonotype was seen more than once but under ten times. The junction departs from germline at one end; a sequencing error may be responsible. The CDR3 spells CASSLPQGGTYNEQSF. CDR3 bases: TGTGCCAGCAGCTTACCACAGGGGGGAACCTACAATGAGCAGTCCTTC. The chain carries TRBV7-2 and TRBJ2-1, with 8 positions matching TRBD1. From germline, CDR1 is SGHTA and CDR2 FQGNSA. The CDR3 totals 16 residues.

About this clonotype itself: A read error may explain this, as a much larger clone is one base away. The V and J genes are TRBV27 and TRBJ2-7; 10 bases agree with TRBD1. After removal of 11 bases from V and 5 bases from J, the junction contained 9 bases not matched to a gene. The germline V gene encodes CDR1 MNHEY and CDR2 SMNVEV (reference sequence). This CDR3 is 13 amino acids long. Here the CDR3 reads CAGKTGGGHEQYF. The DNA for the CDR3 is TGTGCCGGCAAGACAGGGGGCGGCCACGAGCAGTACTTC.

This chain uses TRBV7-9 with TRBJ2-5; 14 bases map to TRBD2. V trimming: 2 bases; J trimming: 5 bases; junction bases outside the gene matches: 10. From germline, CDR1 is SEHNR and CDR2 FQNEAQ (reference sequence). This CDR3 is built from 18 residues. In nucleotides, the CDR3 is TGTGCCAGCAGCTTATCCCCCGGGACTAGCGGGAGTATTGAGACCCAGTACTTC. This codes for CASSLSPGTSGSIETQYF.

The chain recombines TRBV20-1 with TRBJ1-6; 12 nucleotides agree with TRBD1. J lost 8 bases, V lost 3 bases, and 14 bases had no gene match. The CDR3 length is 18 residues. CDR1 is DFQATT, CDR2 SNEGSKA, per germline (reference sequence). The CDR3 bases are TGCAGTGCTAGGGGGGGACAGGGGGCGCGGGTGCAGCATTCACCCCTCCACTTT. This gives the protein CSARGGQGARVQHSPLHF.

The chain carries TRBV4-1 and TRBJ1-4; D uncertain. The CDR3 totals 16 residues. V lost 2 bases, J lost 0 bases, and 10 bases lay in between. Germline CDR1 is MGHRA and CDR2 is YSYEKL. The CDR3 nucleotides are TGCGCCAGCAGCCAATTAACGGGAGCAACTAATGAAAAACTGTTTTTT. Translating it yields CASSQLTGATNEKLFF.

This clonotype was seen only once. The CDR3 DNA reads TGTGCCAGCAGCTTAGTGTCGGCGGGAGCGTCCTACGAGCAGTACTTC. It specifies CASSLVSAGASYEQYF. This chain joins TRBV11-2 and TRBJ2-7; 7 bases match TRBD2. Trimming cost V 1 base and J 1 base; bases outside gene matches: 7. Looked up from germline, CDR1 is SGHAT and CDR2 is FQNNGV. The CDR3 has 16 amino acids.

This clonotype has at least ten counts. This chain links TRBV5-1 with TRBJ2-7; possible D gene TRBD2, 6 bases. This CDR3 is 13 amino acids long. Germline CDR1 is SGHRS and CDR2 is YFSETQ. The V end was cut by 0 bases, the J end by 5 bases, with 9 bases between. The CDR3 bases are TGCGCCAGCAGCTTGGCGGGAGTAGACGAGCAGTACTTC. As protein: CASSLAGVDEQYF.